Listed here are 20 T cell receptor beta chains from one sample, sequenced in a study of blood T cell repertoires in COVID-19. Here immunoSEQ multiplex PCR was the method, and the copy in TCRdb shows in-frame clones only, minus some. The sample holds 95,000 to 150,000 clones, around nine tenths seen once. Specimen: peripheral blood. These receptors came from a woman between 50 and 59 years old with active or convalescent COVID-19.

The chain recombines TRBV5-8 with TRBJ1-1; D might be TRBD1 (6 bases). The CDR3 has 11 amino acids. CDR1 is SGHTS and CDR2 is YDEGEE in the germline V gene. V was clipped by 9 bases and J by 5 bases, with 11 bases between them. The CDR3 sequence is CATLRGTEAFF. The CDR3 DNA reads TGTGCCACTTTAAGGGGGACTGAAGCTTTCTTT.

The chain recombines TRBV27 with TRBJ2-7; TRBD1 matches at 8 bases. The V gene's germline CDR1 is MNHEY and CDR2 SMNVEV (reference sequence). This CDR3 is built from 13 residues. With V trimmed by 5 bases and J by 5 bases, 5 bases remained unmatched. The DNA of the CDR3 is TGTGCCAGCAGTCTCCAGGGGGCGGACGAGCAGTACTTC. This encodes CASSLQGADEQYF.

The chain combines TRBV7-9 with TRBJ2-1; possible D gene TRBD2, 5 bases. The length of the CDR3 is 13 residues. Germline V lookup: CDR1 SEHNR, CDR2 FQNEAQ (reference sequence). Trimming pared 5 bases from V and 8 bases from J, leaving 13 bases between. CDR3 protein: CASSPLDFDEQFF. Written as DNA, the CDR3 is TGTGCCAGCAGCCCTCTGGACTTCGATGAGCAGTTCTTC. Looking up the rest from reference TRBV7-9 and TRBJ2-1 gives the full variable domain: DTGVSQNPRHKITKRGQNVTFRCDPISEHNRLYWYRQTLGQGPEFLTYFQNEAQLEKSRLLSDRFSAERPKGSFSTLEIQRTEQGDSAMYLCASSPLDFDEQFFGPGTRLTVL.

The chain uses TRBV4-1 and TRBJ1-2, with TRBD1 matching over 10 bases. The CDR3 has 14 residues. CDR1 MGHRA and CDR2 YSYEKL come from the germline V gene. The J segment lost 8 bases and the V segment lost 3 bases, leaving 6 bases of the junction unmatched. CDR3 sequence: CASSHPGQGYGYTF. The CDR3 bases are TGCGCCAGCAGCCACCCGGGACAGGGGTACGGCTACACCTTC.

The CDR3 protein is CARSGKQFF. In nucleotides, the CDR3 is TGTGCCAGGTCAGGAAAGCAGTTCTTC. The genes are TRBV21-1 and TRBJ2-1; the DNA was not used to check the table's D call, TRBD1. TRBV21-1 is a listed pseudogene. The CDR3 contains 9 residues.

V is TRBV12-3 or TRBV12-4 and J is TRBJ2-7, with D maybe TRBD1 (7 bases). With 6 bases removed from V and 1 base from J, the gap between germline ends came to 10 bases. The length of the CDR3 is 13 residues. The CDR3 region is CASSPGGSYEQYF. The CDR3 DNA is TGTGCCAGCAGCCCAGGGGGGTCCTACGAGCAGTACTTC.

The table lists this clone with a count of one. The chain links TRBV7-2 to TRBJ2-1, with D possibly matching TRBD2 (7 bases). Trimming took 0 bases from V and 2 from J, leaving 11 bases between them. The CDR3 is 16 residues long. Germline V lookup: CDR1 SGHTA, CDR2 FQGNSA. The CDR3 reads CASSLAGGGPYNEQFF. CDR3 in DNA: TGTGCCAGCAGCTTAGCGGGAGGGGGGCCCTACAATGAGCAGTTCTTC. Full variable domain (missing parts from reference TRBV7-2 and TRBJ2-1): GAGVSQSPSNKVTEKGKDVELRCDPISGHTALYWYRQSLGQGLEFLIYFQGNSAPDKSGLPSDRFSAERTGGSVSTLTIQRTQQEDSAVYLCASSLAGGGPYNEQFFGPGTRLTVL.

The chain employs TRBV10-1 and TRBJ1-3; D gene ambiguous. Per germline, CDR1 WNHNN and CDR2 SYGVQD (reference sequence). The length of the CDR3 is 12 residues. CDR3 sequence (DNA): TGCGGGTGCACATCCTCTGGAAACACCATATATTTT. Translating gives CGCTSSGNTIYF.

This clone came up a few times. In DNA, the CDR3 is TGTGCCAGCAGCGACCGGGGGGGATCAGATACGCAGTATTTT. This codes for CASSDRGGSDTQYF. The chain has TRBV11-3 and TRBJ2-3; 8 nucleotides match TRBD2. The CDR3 spans 14 residues. Germline CDR1 and CDR2: SGHNT and YENEEA. The J segment lost 4 bases and the V segment lost 5 bases, leaving 5 bases of the junction unmatched.

J is TRBJ2-3 and V is TRBV6-4, with a possible D match to TRBD2 (6 bases). This CDR3 is 14 amino acids long. V was clipped by 0 bases and J by 5 bases, with 9 bases between them. Germline CDR1 MRHNA, CDR2 SNTAGT. CDR3 DNA sequence: TGTGCCAGCAGTGACTCGACCGGGGGAGATACGCAGTATTTT. As protein: CASSDSTGGDTQYF.

This clone was counted a single time. The chain has TRBV24-1 and TRBJ2-7, with D perhaps matching TRBD1 (6 bases). Trimming pared 5 bases from V and 1 base from J, leaving 11 bases between. The CDR3 loop spans 14 amino acids. Germline V gene lookup returns CDR1 KGHDR and CDR2 SFDVKD. CDR3 sequence: CATSAGDYSYEQYF. In nucleotides, the CDR3 is TGTGCCACCAGTGCAGGGGATTATTCCTACGAGCAGTACTTC.

The chain recombines TRBV9 with TRBJ2-7; tentative D call: TRBD2 (5 bases). Germline V gene sequence: CDR1 SGDLS, CDR2 YYNGEE. V lost 0 bases to trimming and J lost 3 bases, with 13 bases between them. This CDR3 contains 15 residues. CDR3 DNA sequence: TGTGCCAGCAGCGTAGATCCGGGGTCCCTCTACGAGCAGTACTTC. Its translation: CASSVDPGSLYEQYF.

This rearrangement joins TRBV3-1 (or the pseudogene TRBV3-2) to TRBJ2-7, with 10 positions matching TRBD2. Germline-derived CDR1 and CDR2 are LGHDT and YNNKEL (reference sequence). This CDR3 spans 14 amino acids. V dropped 7 bases and J dropped 9; count of bases not matched to a gene: 12. Here the CDR3 DNA reads TGTGCCAGCACTGGGACTAGCGCCGATGCCGGGCAGTACTTC. Protein sequence: CASTGTSADAGQYF.

The chain links TRBV29-1 to TRBJ2-7; D ambiguous. Between the trimmed V and J ends, which lost 7 bases and 5 bases, there was a span of 21 bases. CDR3 length equals 14 residues. Looked up from germline, CDR1 is SQVTM and CDR2 is ANQGSEA. The CDR3 loop reads CSDLIKEIRNEQYF. The CDR3 DNA is TGCAGCGATCTTATCAAGGAGATTAGGAACGAGCAGTACTTC.

The rearrangement joins TRBV5-1 to TRBJ2-5, with 11 bases matching TRBD2. The germline V gene has CDR1 SGHRS and CDR2 YFSETQ. The V and J ends lost 0 bases and 6 bases, in that order; junction bases with no gene match: 1. CDR3 length: 14 residues. CDR3 in DNA: TGCGCCAGCAGCTTGGCTAGCGGGAGGCAGACCCAGTACTTC. It translates to CASSLASGRQTQYF.

CDR3 residues: CASSLETGGKTQYF. The CDR3 DNA is TGTGCCAGCAGCTTGGAGACAGGGGGAAAGACCCAGTACTTC. The chain employs TRBV5-8 and TRBJ2-5; TRBD1 matches at 9 bases. Germline V gene sequence: CDR1 SGHTS, CDR2 YDEGEE. The CDR3 totals 14 residues. With 0 bases clipped from V and 6 bases from J, the junction kept 3 bases outside the gene matches.

The chain uses TRBV18 and TRBJ2-1; 10 nucleotides line up with TRBD2. Germline V gene data show CDR1 as KGHSH and CDR2 as LQKENI. The junction had 3 bases not matched to a gene; V was cut back by 4 bases and J by 6 bases. This CDR3 has 14 residues. The DNA of the CDR3 is TGTGCCAGCTCACAAGGACTAGCGGTCAATGAGCAGTTCTTC. Encoded protein: CASSQGLAVNEQFF.

The chain has TRBV7-9 and TRBJ2-7; a weak D match, TRBD2 (6 bases). CDR1 is SEHNR and CDR2 is FQNEAQ in the germline V gene (reference sequence). This CDR3 is built from 18 residues. With 4 bases removed from V and 2 bases from J, the gap between germline ends came to 24 bases. The CDR3 coding sequence is TGTGCCAGCAGCTCCCCTCAGAGGGGCGGGACGAGAGCCTACGAGCAGTACTTC. This translates into CASSSPQRGGTRAYEQYF. Drawing the rest from reference TRBV7-9 and TRBJ2-7, the complete variable domain is DTGVSQNPRHKITKRGQNVTFRCDPISEHNRLYWYRQTLGQGPEFLTYFQNEAQLEKSRLLSDRFSAERPKGSFSTLEIQRTEQGDSAMYLCASSSPQRGGTRAYEQYFGPGTRLTVT.

This chain joins TRBV5-4 and TRBJ2-1; TRBD2 might be the D (6 bases). This CDR3 comprises 15 residues. Trimming stripped 0 bases from V and 8 bases from J, with 15 bases between. Germline CDR1 is SGHNT and CDR2 is YYREEE (reference sequence). CDR3 sequence reads: CASSLEGGIGDEQFF. CDR3 in DNA: TGTGCCAGCAGCTTGGAAGGCGGGATAGGAGATGAGCAGTTCTTC. The full variable domain, with the rest looked up from reference TRBV5-4 and TRBJ2-1, is ETGVTQSPTHLIKTRGQQVTLRCSSQSGHNTVSWYQQALGQGPQFIFQYYREEENGRGNFPPRFSGLQFPNYSSELNVNALELDDSALYLCASSLEGGIGDEQFFGPGTRLTVL.

The rearrangement links TRBV24-1 to TRBJ2-5, with 11 bases lining up with TRBD1. CDR1 and CDR2 from the germline V gene are KGHDR and SFDVKD. Trimming removed 2 bases from V and 4 bases from J; junction bases left unmatched: 5. CDR3 length: 16 residues. The CDR3 nucleotides are TGTGCCACCAGTGATTCCGGGACAGGGGGGCTAGAGACCCAGTACTTC. Translation: CATSDSGTGGLETQYF.